The T cell receptor (beta chain) under discussion was sequenced for a study of PD-L1 blockade in urothelial cancer. Study details: The study recovered a median of around 140,000 T cells per blood sample.

General study results and limits: Clonality of blood TCR below the median before treatment predicted better survival.

Time point specified: pretreatment peripheral blood. Patients suffered from locally advanced or metastatic urothelial carcinoma. The V and J ends lost 5 bases and 2 bases, in that order; junction bases with no gene match: 6. The germline gives CDR1 ENHRY, CDR2 SYGVKD. This CDR3 contains 15 residues. Regarding this clone: The antigen remains unidentified.

Libraries were prepared by immunoSEQ multiplex PCR; TCRdb keeps only in-frame clonotypes and omits some of them. The table lists 50,000 to 75,000 clones, about 81% of them singletons. Sequencing used PBMCs, obtained around atezolizumab (anti-PD-L1) treatment. The rearrangement links TRBV10-3 to TRBJ1-2, with 9 positions matching TRBD1. The source of this sequence is a man in his sixties or seventies with urothelial cancer. The CDR3 bases are TGTGCCATCAGTAGCGCCGGGACAGGGAACTATGGCTACACCTTC. This codes for CAISSAGTGNYGYTF.